This T cell receptor beta chain was sequenced during a study of blood T cell repertoires in COVID-19. In the authors' workflow: Reference gene primer amplification in the assay estimated nucleated cell counts. This table comes from immunoSEQ multiplex PCR, and its TCRdb copy is limited to in-frame clones, with some not included. The DNA was the basis for D and trimming; V, J and clone size are from that table. The sample has under 250,000 clones; 84% are singletons. The CDR3 length is 15 residues. The V segment lost 6 bases and the J segment 4 bases; nucleotides outside the gene matches: 7. Germline-derived CDR1 and CDR2 are MNHEY and SVGAGI.

This receptor was obtained from a woman between 40 and 55 years old who had recovered from COVID-19. The chain links TRBV6-5 to TRBJ2-5; 11 bases match TRBD2. Sequencing was done on a sample of peripheral blood. CDR3 coding DNA: TGTGCCAGCAGAGGGGGACTAGCGGTGGGAGAGACCCAGTACTTC. Encoded protein: CASRGGLAVGETQYF.